Below, 23 T cell receptor beta chains from the same sample are listed, as sequenced in a study of T cell responses to AZD1222 COVID-19 vaccine. Clones were sequenced by immunoSEQ multiplex PCR, and TCRdb holds only the in-frame ones, with some missing. The sample gives 65,000 to 95,000 clones, roughly 85% of which show up once; under 11% is in the top ten. This material consisted of peripheral blood, taken 28 days after the second AZD1222 dose. The source is an adult who received the AZD1222 COVID-19 vaccine.

This sequence joins TRBV2 and TRBJ1-3; 10 nucleotides agree with TRBD1. V was pared by 0 bases and J by 1 base, with 3 bases of the junction left unmatched. CDR1 is SNHLY, CDR2 FYNNEI, per germline. CDR3 length: 17 residues. CDR3 loop: CASSEAKGQGSGNTIYF. The CDR3 DNA follows: TGTGCCAGCAGTGAAGCGAAGGGACAGGGGTCTGGAAACACCATATATTTT.

Turning to this clone: Different DNA sequences within this sample yield the same CDR3. This chain uses TRBV9 with TRBJ1-5, with D possibly matching TRBD1 (6 bases). In germline, CDR1 is SGDLS, CDR2 YYNGEE. V was cut by 1 base and J by 2 bases, with 10 bases left in between. The CDR3 has 15 amino acids. The CDR3 DNA follows: TGTGCCAGCAGCGTATCCGGGGGCCGCAATCAGCCCCAGCATTTT. Its translation: CASSVSGGRNQPQHF.

This clone was detected only once. V usage is TRBV3-1 (or the pseudogene TRBV3-2) and J usage is TRBJ1-2; tentatively, D is TRBD1 (6 bases). This CDR3 spans 14 amino acids. Germline V gene lookup returns CDR1 LGHDT and CDR2 YNNKEL (reference sequence). Trimming took 2 bases from V and 6 from J, leaving 13 bases between them. The CDR3, as DNA: TGTGCCAGCAGCCAACTCGGGGGGCTGAATGGCTACACCTTC. Its translation is CASSQLGGLNGYTF.

V is TRBV5-8 and J is TRBJ1-3; D is uncertain. Trimming left V 0 bases short and J 0 bases short, with 10 bases between. Germline V CDR1 and CDR2: SGHTS, YDEGEE. The CDR3 is 16 amino acids. The CDR3 loop is CASSLERQTSGNTIYF. The CDR3 DNA is TGTGCCAGCAGCTTGGAGCGGCAGACCTCTGGAAACACCATATATTTT.

On this clone: The identical CDR3 is also encoded by other nucleotide sequences in the sample. This chain uses TRBV18 with TRBJ1-1; D uncertain. Germline assignment: CDR1 KGHSH and CDR2 LQKENI. CDR3 length: 14 amino acids. Trimming stripped 3 bases from V and 3 bases from J, with 11 bases between. The CDR3 bases are TGTGCCAGCTCACCTGGTGTGAAGGACACTGAAGCTTTCTTT. It encodes CASSPGVKDTEAFF.

A single count supports this clone. V and J are TRBV27 and TRBJ1-3; TRBD1 agrees at 8 bases. This CDR3 has 14 amino acids. The germline V gene has CDR1 MNHEY and CDR2 SMNVEV (reference sequence). V gave up 6 bases and J gave up 1 base; unmatched junction bases: 2. The CDR3 DNA is TGTGCCAGCAGACGGACAGGGTCTGGAAACACCATATATTTT. Translated, it gives CASRRTGSGNTIYF.

CDR3 nucleotide sequence: TGTGCCAGCAGCTCGAACCCGACAGGGAGTGGCAATCAGCCCCAGCATTTT. It is translated as CASSSNPTGSGNQPQHF. The genes are TRBV7-2 and TRBJ1-5; the match to TRBD1 covers 7 bases. J was trimmed by 2 bases and V by 4 bases; bases with no gene match: 11. Germline CDR1 SGHTA, CDR2 FQGNSA. CDR3 length: 17 residues.

This clone occurred once. The CDR3 loop reads CSASSGTGPDYGYTF. CDR3 nucleotides: TGCAGTGCTAGTTCCGGAACAGGGCCTGACTATGGCTACACCTTC. The chain carries TRBV20-1 and TRBJ1-2; D might be TRBD1 (6 bases). V lost 3 bases, J lost 3 bases, and 17 bases lay in between. Germline assignment: CDR1 DFQATT and CDR2 SNEGSKA (reference sequence). The CDR3 totals 15 residues.

The CDR3 DNA sequence: TGTGCCAGTGGGGAGAGGGGGCTACTATACGAGCAGTACTTC. This sequence encodes CASGERGLLYEQYF. V is TRBV6-5 and J is TRBJ2-7, with TRBD1 identical over 7 bases. The CDR3 sequence is 14 residues long. V trimming: 9 bases; J trimming: 4 bases; junction bases outside the gene matches: 12. CDR1 and CDR2 (germline): MNHEY, SVGAGI.

The rearrangement uses TRBV3-1 (or the pseudogene TRBV3-2) and TRBJ2-3; D gene uncertain. This CDR3 is 14 amino acids long. CDR1 LGHDT and CDR2 YNNKEL come from the germline V gene (reference sequence). With 0 bases removed from V and 3 bases from J, the gap between germline ends came to 7 bases. CDR3: CASSQEWGTDTQYF. The CDR3 bases are TGTGCCAGCAGCCAAGAGTGGGGAACAGATACGCAGTATTTT.

The chain recombines TRBV4-2 with TRBJ2-3, with TRBD2 matching over 8 bases. This CDR3 region has 16 residues. CDR1 is LGHNA and CDR2 is YNFKEQ in the germline V gene. V shed 4 bases, J shed 2 bases, and the junction held 8 bases outside the gene matches. The CDR3 region has the DNA TGTGCCAGCAGCCCCGGGGTAGCGGGGTACACAGATACGCAGTATTTT. Protein sequence: CASSPGVAGYTDTQYF.

The chain uses TRBV29-1 and TRBJ1-2, with 11 bases identical to TRBD1. Germline values: CDR1 SQVTM, CDR2 ANQGSEA. The CDR3 consists of 14 residues. Trimming cost V 3 bases and J 3 bases; bases outside gene matches: 3. The CDR3 is CSVDRGQGDYGYTF. In DNA, the CDR3 is TGCAGCGTTGATAGGGGACAGGGGGACTATGGCTACACCTTC.

V usage is TRBV24-1 and J usage is TRBJ2-6, with D perhaps being TRBD1 or TRBD2 (5 bases each). The germline CDR1 and CDR2 sequences are KGHDR and SFDVKD. The ends were cut back, 3 bases at V and 0 bases at J, with 14 bases in the middle. The CDR3 covers 18 residues. This CDR3 is CATSDPGRENSGANVLTF. Written as DNA, the CDR3 is TGTGCCACCAGTGATCCGGGACGGGAAAACTCTGGGGCCAACGTCCTGACTTTC.

With respect to this clone: Compared with germline, one end of the junction differs, possibly owing to a read error. This chain joins TRBV7-8 and TRBJ1-4; D possibly corresponds to TRBD1 (5 bases). There are 16 residues in the CDR3. The germline V gene encodes CDR1 SGHVS and CDR2 FQNEAQ. This chain's CDR3 is CASSAEIGTTNEKLVF. DNA of the CDR3: TGTGCCAGCAGCGCGGAGATCGGGACGACTAATGAAAAACTGGTTTTT.

CDR3 sequence reads: CASSSTGDNTEAFF. The CDR3 nucleotides are TGTGCCAGCAGCTCGACAGGGGATAACACTGAAGCTTTCTTT. The chain employs TRBV7-3 and TRBJ1-1, with TRBD1 identical over 8 bases. Trimming at V came to 4 bases and at J to 2 bases, leaving 3 bases not matched to a gene. This CDR3 spans 14 amino acids. Germline loops: CDR1 SGHTA, CDR2 FQGTGA.

In DNA, the CDR3 is TGCACCAGCAGCCAAGAAAGTCCTAGCGGGGGGGCCGGCACCGGGGAGCTGTTTTTT. It specifies CTSSQESPSGGAGTGELFF. This chain connects TRBV1 to TRBJ2-2; the table assigns TRBD2, which was not confirmed against the DNA. TRBV1 represents a pseudogene. The CDR3 totals 19 residues.

The chain carries TRBV20-1 and TRBJ2-1, with no clear D. V was shortened by 3 bases and J by 7 bases, with 7 bases between the two germline ends. The germline V gene has CDR1 DFQATT and CDR2 SNEGSKA (reference sequence). The length of the CDR3 is 11 residues. The CDR3 loop reads CSASPLNEQFF. CDR3 nucleotide sequence: TGCAGTGCTAGCCCCCTTAATGAGCAGTTCTTC.

The chain employs TRBV5-1 and TRBJ2-7, with TRBD1 matching over 8 bases. CDR1 and CDR2 from the germline V gene are SGHRS and YFSETQ. CDR3 length: 14 residues. The V segment lost 0 bases and the J segment 1 base; nucleotides outside the gene matches: 0. The CDR3 sequence is CASSLDRGSYEQYF. CDR3 DNA sequence: TGCGCCAGCAGCTTGGACAGGGGGTCCTACGAGCAGTACTTC.

Here the CDR3 DNA reads TGTGCCAGCAGCTTAAGATTCGACAGGGGACCTGAAGCTTTCTTT. Its translation: CASSLRFDRGPEAFF. This rearrangement joins TRBV11-2 to TRBJ1-1; TRBD1 matches 8 bases. Per germline, CDR1 SGHAT and CDR2 FQNNGV. This CDR3 has 15 amino acids. V lost 2 bases to trimming and J lost 6 bases; unmatched junction nucleotides: 8.

This clone appeared a few times. J is TRBJ1-6 and V is TRBV5-1; TRBD1 aligns across 7 bases. With V trimmed by 1 base and J by 9 bases, 7 bases remained unmatched. Germline V gene sequence: CDR1 SGHRS, CDR2 YFSETQ. The CDR3 spans 15 residues. CDR3 sequence reads: CASSLYRGQGSPLHF. CDR3 in DNA: TGCGCCAGCAGCTTGTATAGGGGGCAGGGTTCACCCCTCCACTTT.

The J gene is TRBJ1-1, the V gene TRBV3-1 (or the pseudogene TRBV3-2), with unresolved D. The CDR3 is 12 residues long. CDR1 is LGHDT and CDR2 is YNNKEL in the germline V gene (reference sequence). Trimming left V 1 base short and J 3 bases short, with 3 bases between. CDR3 DNA: TGTGCCAGCAGCCAAGCGGACACTGAAGCTTTCTTT. It codes for CASSQADTEAFF.

The chain combines TRBV10-3 with TRBJ1-5; D is possibly TRBD1 (5 bases). The V end lost 4 bases, the J end lost 4 bases, and 14 bases lay between the germline ends. CDR3 length: 15 residues. Per germline, CDR1 ENHRY and CDR2 SYGVKD. The CDR3 reads CAISAGGRENQPQHF. The CDR3 DNA reads as TGTGCCATCAGTGCGGGGGGACGCGAGAATCAGCCCCAGCATTTT.

The chain is built from TRBV2 and TRBJ1-2, with D possibly being TRBD1 (6 bases). This CDR3 has 14 amino acids. V lost 5 bases, J lost 4 bases, and 14 bases lay in between. The germline V gene has CDR1 SNHLY and CDR2 FYNNEI. The CDR3 sequence is CASSYQTGAYGYTF. The CDR3 DNA follows: TGTGCCAGCAGTTATCAGACAGGTGCCTATGGCTACACCTTC.